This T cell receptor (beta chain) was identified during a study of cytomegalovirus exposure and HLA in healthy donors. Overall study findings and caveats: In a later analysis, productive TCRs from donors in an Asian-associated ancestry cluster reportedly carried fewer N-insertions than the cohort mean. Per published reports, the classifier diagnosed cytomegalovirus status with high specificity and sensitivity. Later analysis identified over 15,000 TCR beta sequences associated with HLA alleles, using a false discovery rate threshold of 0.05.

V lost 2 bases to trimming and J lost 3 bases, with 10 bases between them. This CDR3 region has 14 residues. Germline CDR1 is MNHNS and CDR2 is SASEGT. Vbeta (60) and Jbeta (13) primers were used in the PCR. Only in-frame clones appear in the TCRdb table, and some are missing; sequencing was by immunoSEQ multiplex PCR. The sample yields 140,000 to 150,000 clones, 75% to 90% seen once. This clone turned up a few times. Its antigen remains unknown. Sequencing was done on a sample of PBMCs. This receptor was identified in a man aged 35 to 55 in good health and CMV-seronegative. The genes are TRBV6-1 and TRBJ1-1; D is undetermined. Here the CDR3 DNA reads TGTGCCAGCAGTGAATCGGGTGTGGACACTGAAGCTTTCTTT. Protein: CASSESGVDTEAFF.